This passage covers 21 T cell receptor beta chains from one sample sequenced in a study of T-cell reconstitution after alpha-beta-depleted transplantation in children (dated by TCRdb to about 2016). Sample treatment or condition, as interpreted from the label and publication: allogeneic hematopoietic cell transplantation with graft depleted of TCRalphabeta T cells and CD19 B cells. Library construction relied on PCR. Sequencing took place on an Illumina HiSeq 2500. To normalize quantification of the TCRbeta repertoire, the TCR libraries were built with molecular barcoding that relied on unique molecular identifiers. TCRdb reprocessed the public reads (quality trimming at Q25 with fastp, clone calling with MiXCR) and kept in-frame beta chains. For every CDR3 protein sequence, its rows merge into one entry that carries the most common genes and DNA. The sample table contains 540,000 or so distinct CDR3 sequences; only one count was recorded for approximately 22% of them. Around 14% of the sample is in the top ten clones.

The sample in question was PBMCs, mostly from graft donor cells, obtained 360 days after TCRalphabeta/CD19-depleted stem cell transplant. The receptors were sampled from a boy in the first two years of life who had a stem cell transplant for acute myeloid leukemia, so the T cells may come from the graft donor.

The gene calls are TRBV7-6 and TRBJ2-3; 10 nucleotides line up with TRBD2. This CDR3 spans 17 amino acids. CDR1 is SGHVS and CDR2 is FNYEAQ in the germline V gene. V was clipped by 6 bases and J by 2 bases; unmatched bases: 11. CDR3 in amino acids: CASSIAGGRTTTDTQYF. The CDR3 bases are TGTGCCAGCAGTATAGCGGGGGGCAGAACTACCACAGATACGCAGTATTTT.

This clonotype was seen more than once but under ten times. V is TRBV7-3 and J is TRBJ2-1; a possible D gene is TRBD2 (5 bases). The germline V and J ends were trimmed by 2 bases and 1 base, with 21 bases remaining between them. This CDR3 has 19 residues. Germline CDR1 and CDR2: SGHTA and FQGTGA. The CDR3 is CASSLWGSARSKSYNEQFF. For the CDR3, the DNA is TGTGCCAGCAGCTTATGGGGTAGCGCGAGGTCTAAATCCTACAATGAGCAGTTCTTC.

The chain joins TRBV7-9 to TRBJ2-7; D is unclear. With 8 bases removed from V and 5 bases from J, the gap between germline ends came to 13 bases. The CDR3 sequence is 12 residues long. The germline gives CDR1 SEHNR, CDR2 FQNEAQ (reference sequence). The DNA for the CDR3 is TGTGCCAGCTACAGATGGCAAAACGAGCAGTACTTC. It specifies CASYRWQNEQYF.

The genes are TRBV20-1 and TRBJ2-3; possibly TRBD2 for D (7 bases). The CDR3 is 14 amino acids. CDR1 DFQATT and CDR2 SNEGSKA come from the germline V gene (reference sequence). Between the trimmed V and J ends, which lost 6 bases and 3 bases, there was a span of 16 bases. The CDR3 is CSANPAGATDTQYF. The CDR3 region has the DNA TGCAGTGCCAATCCCGCGGGGGCTACAGATACGCAGTATTTT.

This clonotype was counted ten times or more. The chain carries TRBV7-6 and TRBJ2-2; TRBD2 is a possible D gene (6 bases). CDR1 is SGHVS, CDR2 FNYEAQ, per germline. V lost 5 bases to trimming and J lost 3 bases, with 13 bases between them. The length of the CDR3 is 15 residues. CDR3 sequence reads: CASSRIGGYTGELFF. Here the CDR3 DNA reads TGTGCCAGCAGCCGCATCGGAGGGTACACCGGGGAGCTGTTTTTT.

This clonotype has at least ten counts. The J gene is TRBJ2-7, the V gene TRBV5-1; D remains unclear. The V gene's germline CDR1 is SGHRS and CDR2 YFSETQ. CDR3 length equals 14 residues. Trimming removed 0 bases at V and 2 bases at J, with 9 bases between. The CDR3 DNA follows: TGCGCCAGCAGCTTGGTACCCCAGCCCTACGAGCAGTACGTC. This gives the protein CASSLVPQPYEQYV.

CDR3 DNA sequence: TGTGCCAGTATCTCTATCGGGACTAGCGGGAACACCGGGGAGCTGTTTTTT. It is translated as CASISIGTSGNTGELFF. The genes are TRBV19 and TRBJ2-2, with TRBD2 identical over 11 bases. V gave up 7 bases and J gave up 1 base; unmatched junction bases: 8. The CDR3 runs to 17 residues. Germline CDR1 LNHDA, CDR2 SQIVND (reference sequence).

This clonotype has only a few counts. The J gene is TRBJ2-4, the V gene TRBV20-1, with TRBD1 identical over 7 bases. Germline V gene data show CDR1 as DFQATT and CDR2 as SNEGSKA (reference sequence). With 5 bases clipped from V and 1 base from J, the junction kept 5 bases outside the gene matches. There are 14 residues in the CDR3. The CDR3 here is CSASGQVAKNIQYF. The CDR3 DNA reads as TGCAGTGCTTCCGGACAGGTGGCCAAAAACATTCAGTACTTC.

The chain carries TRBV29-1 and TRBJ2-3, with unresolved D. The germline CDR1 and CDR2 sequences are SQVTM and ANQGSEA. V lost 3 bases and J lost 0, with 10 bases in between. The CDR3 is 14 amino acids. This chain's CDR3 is CSVDWQTSTDTQYF. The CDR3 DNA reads TGCAGCGTTGACTGGCAGACTAGCACAGATACGCAGTATTTT.

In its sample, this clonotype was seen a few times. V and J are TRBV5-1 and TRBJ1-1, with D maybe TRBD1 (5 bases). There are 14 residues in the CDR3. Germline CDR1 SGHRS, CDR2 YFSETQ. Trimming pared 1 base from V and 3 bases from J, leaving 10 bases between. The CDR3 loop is CASSLMGRDTEAFF. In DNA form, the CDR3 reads TGCGCCAGCAGCTTGATGGGGCGCGACACTGAAGCTTTCTTT. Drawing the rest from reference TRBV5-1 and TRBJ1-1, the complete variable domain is KAGVTQTPRYLIKTRGQQVTLSCSPISGHRSVSWYQQTPGQGLQFLFEYFSETQRNKGNFPGRFSGRQFSNSRSEMNVSTLELGDSALYLCASSLMGRDTEAFFGQGTRLTVV.

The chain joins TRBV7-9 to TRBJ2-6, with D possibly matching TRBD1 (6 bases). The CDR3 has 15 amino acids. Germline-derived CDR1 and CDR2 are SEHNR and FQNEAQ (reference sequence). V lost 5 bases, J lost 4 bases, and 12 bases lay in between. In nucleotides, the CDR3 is TGTGCCAGCAGCATACAGGGCCACGGGGCCAACGTCCTGACTTTC. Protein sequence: CASSIQGHGANVLTF. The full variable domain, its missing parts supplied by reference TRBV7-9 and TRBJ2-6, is DTGVSQNPRHKITKRGQNVTFRCDPISEHNRLYWYRQTLGQGPEFLTYFQNEAQLEKSRLLSDRFSAERPKGSFSTLEIQRTEQGDSAMYLCASSIQGHGANVLTFGAGSRLTVL.

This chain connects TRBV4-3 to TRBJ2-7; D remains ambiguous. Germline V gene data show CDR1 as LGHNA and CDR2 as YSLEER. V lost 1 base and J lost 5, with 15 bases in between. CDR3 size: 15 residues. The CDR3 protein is CASSQGSGNGNEQYF. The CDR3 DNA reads TGCGCCAGCAGCCAAGGATCTGGGAATGGGAACGAGCAGTACTTC.

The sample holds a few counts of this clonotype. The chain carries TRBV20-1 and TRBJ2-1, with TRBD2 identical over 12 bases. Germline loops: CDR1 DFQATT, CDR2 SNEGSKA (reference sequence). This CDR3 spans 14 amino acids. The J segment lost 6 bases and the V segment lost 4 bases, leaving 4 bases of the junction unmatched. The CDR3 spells CSANTLAGGNEQFF. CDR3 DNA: TGCAGTGCTAATACACTAGCGGGGGGCAATGAGCAGTTCTTC.

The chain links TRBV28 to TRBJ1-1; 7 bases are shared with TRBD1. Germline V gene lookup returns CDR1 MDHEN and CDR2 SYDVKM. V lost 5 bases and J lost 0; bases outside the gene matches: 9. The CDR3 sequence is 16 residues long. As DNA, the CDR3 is TGTGCCAGCAGTGCGACAGGGTACAGCATGAACACTGAAGCTTTCTTT. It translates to CASSATGYSMNTEAFF.

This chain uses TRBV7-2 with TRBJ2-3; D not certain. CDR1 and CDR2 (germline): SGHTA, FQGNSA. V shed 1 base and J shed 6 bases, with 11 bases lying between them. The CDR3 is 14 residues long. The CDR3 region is CASSLEDALDTQYF. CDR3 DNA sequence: TGTGCCAGCAGCTTAGAGGACGCCTTGGATACGCAGTATTTT.

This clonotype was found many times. The CDR3 DNA is TGCAGCGTTGGGGCGGGACAGCCTTACACCGGGGAGCTGTTTTTT. Translation: CSVGAGQPYTGELFF. The genes are TRBV29-1 and TRBJ2-2; D is possibly TRBD1 (7 bases). In germline, CDR1 is SQVTM, CDR2 ANQGSEA. The CDR3 is made up of 15 amino acids. V lost 4 bases, J lost 3 bases, and 15 bases lay in between.

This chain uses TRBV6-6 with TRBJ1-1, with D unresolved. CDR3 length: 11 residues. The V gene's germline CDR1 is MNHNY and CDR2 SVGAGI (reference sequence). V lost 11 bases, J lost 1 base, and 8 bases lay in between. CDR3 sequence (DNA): TGTGCCGTTTTAAAGAACACTGAAGCTTTCTTT. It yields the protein CAVLKNTEAFF.

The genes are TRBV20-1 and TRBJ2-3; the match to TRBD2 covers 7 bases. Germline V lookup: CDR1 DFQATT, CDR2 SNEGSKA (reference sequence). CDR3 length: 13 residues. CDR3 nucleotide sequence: TGCAGGGTGGCCGGGGGGAGCACAGATACGCAGTATTTT. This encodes CRVAGGSTDTQYF.

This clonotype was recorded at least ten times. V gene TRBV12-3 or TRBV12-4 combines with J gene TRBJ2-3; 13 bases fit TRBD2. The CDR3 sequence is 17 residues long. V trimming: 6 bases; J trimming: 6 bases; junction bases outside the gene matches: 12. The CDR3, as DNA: TGTGCCAGCAGCCCAACCGGACTAGCGGGGGCCATGGATACGCAGTATTTT. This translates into CASSPTGLAGAMDTQYF.

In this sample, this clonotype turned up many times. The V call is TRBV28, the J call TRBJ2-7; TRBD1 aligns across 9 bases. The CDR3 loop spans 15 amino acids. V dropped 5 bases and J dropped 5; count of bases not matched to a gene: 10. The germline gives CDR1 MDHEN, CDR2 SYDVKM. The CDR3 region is CASSLPGQGIHEQYV. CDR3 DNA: TGTGCCAGCAGTCTCCCGGGACAGGGTATCCACGAGCAGTACGTC.

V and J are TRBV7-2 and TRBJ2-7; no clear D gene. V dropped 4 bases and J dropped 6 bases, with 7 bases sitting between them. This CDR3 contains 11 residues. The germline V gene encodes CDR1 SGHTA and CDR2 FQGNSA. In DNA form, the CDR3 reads TGTGCCAGCAGCTCAAGACCCGAGCAGTACGTC. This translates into CASSSRPEQYV.